This T cell receptor beta chain appears in the sequencing data of a study of blood T cells in healthy people across ages. Then a second PCR, running roughly 6 to 11 cycles, was carried out with a sample-barcoded 5' primer and a J-beta primer mix. The study obtained at least 3 million CDR3-containing paired-end reads from every sample. TCRdb ran MiXCR on the 5' RACE reads and lists one entry per CDR3 protein. The profile shows 500,000 to 550,000 distinct CDR3 sequences, about 24% of them singletons. The CDR3 totals 12 residues. Germline V gene data show CDR1 as MDHEN and CDR2 as SYDVKM. V shed 11 bases and J 2 bases; nucleotides not matched to a gene: 2. This clonotype was seen many times. Another study also made use of these data, one on T cells of mothers and their children. From that second work: Extraction yielded RNA that went, in full, into cDNA synthesis at approximately 1.4 ug per 15 ul.

The sample was blood. The chain couples TRBV28 to TRBJ2-5; 10 bases fit TRBD2. The receptor was derived from a boy between 5 and 17 years old in good health. The CDR3 DNA sequence: TGTGCCGGTAGCGGGGGGCAAGAGACCCAGTACTTC. Encoded protein: CAGSGGQETQYF.